These 6 T cell receptor beta chains were all obtained from the same sample, sequenced in a study of T cells in narcolepsy. TCRdb's copy holds only in-frame clones and misses some; the assay was immunoSEQ multiplex PCR. The sample shows 30,000 to 35,000 clones, roughly 80% of them seen only once. Sequences were obtained from memory (CD45RA-) CD4+ T cells from blood. These receptors all stem from a human donor in good health.

The chain uses TRBV10-3 and TRBJ1-1; 10 bases are a match to TRBD1. V lost 6 bases to trimming and J lost 3 bases; unmatched junction nucleotides: 1. CDR1 is ENHRY and CDR2 is SYGVKD in the germline V gene. The length of the CDR3 is 13 residues. DNA of the CDR3: TGTGCCATCAGCGGGACAGGGGACACTGAAGCTTTCTTT. This gives the protein CAISGTGDTEAFF.

This clone was recorded once. The chain combines TRBV5-1 with TRBJ2-1, with 15 bases lining up with TRBD2. J lost 10 bases, V lost 0 bases, and 5 bases had no gene match. Germline CDR1 and CDR2: SGHRS and YFSETQ. The CDR3 contains 16 residues. CDR3 nucleotides: TGCGCCAGCAGCTTGGAGGGACTAGCGGGAGGCAAGGAGCAGTTCTTC. It codes for CASSLEGLAGGKEQFF.

V gene TRBV6-1 combines with J gene TRBJ2-1; 7 nucleotides align to TRBD1. The J segment lost 4 bases and the V segment lost 3 bases, leaving 6 bases of the junction unmatched. Germline loops: CDR1 MNHNS, CDR2 SASEGT. CDR3 size: 15 residues. CDR3 residues: CASSERKQGYNEQFF. DNA of the CDR3: TGTGCCAGCAGTGAGCGAAAACAGGGGTACAATGAGCAGTTCTTC.

This rearrangement joins TRBV30 to TRBJ2-7; D might be TRBD1 (6 bases). Germline V gene data show CDR1 as GTSNPN and CDR2 as SVGIG (reference sequence). V was pared by 0 bases and J by 3 bases, with 24 bases between. This CDR3 region has 18 residues. DNA of the CDR3: TGTGCCTGGAGTGTACTCGCAATACAGGGTCGGCGTCGCTACGAGCAGTACTTC. This translates into CAWSVLAIQGRRRYEQYF.

This clone was recorded only once. The chain employs TRBV27 and TRBJ2-2, with D possibly being TRBD2 (5 bases). The germline V gene encodes CDR1 MNHEY and CDR2 SMNVEV (reference sequence). The CDR3 is 19 residues long. V dropped 2 bases and J dropped 5 bases, with 24 bases sitting between them. CDR3 amino acids: CASSLIRGEPAKGTGELFF. The CDR3 DNA reads as TGTGCCAGCAGTTTAATCCGTGGGGAGCCAGCGAAAGGGACCGGGGAGCTGTTTTTT.

The V and J genes are TRBV5-1 and TRBJ2-5; D is unresolved. This CDR3 region has 12 residues. The germline V gene has CDR1 SGHRS and CDR2 YFSETQ. The V end was cut by 6 bases, the J end by 5 bases, with 11 bases between. The CDR3 is CASTGNDETQYF. The CDR3, as DNA: TGCGCCAGCACTGGCAATGATGAGACCCAGTACTTC.